This TCR beta chain was recorded in a study of blood T cells in healthy people across ages. Then a second PCR, running about 7 to 11 cycles, was carried out with a sample-barcoded 5' primer and a J-beta primer mix. TCRdb ran MiXCR on the 5' RACE reads and lists one entry per CDR3 protein. The repertoire has 800,000 or so distinct CDR3 sequences, about 25% of them found once; the top ten carry under 4.5%. The germline gives CDR1 LGHNA, CDR2 YSLEER. This CDR3 is 17 amino acids long. The germline V and J ends were trimmed by 0 bases and 6 bases, with 20 bases remaining between them. This clonotype turned up a few times. A further study also used this sample, focusing on T cells of mothers and their children.

What was sequenced was blood. This TCR was sampled from a boy under 18 in good health. V usage is TRBV4-3 and J usage is TRBJ1-2; D is perhaps TRBD1 (5 bases). The CDR3 nucleotides are TGCGCCAGCAGCCAAGATTTGGGGGATAAGGGGCCGGATGGCTACACCTTC. As protein: CASSQDLGDKGPDGYTF.